Presented here are 26 T cell receptor beta chains from one specimen sequenced in a study of T cell clonality in common variable immunodeficiency. The repertoire was sequenced with immunoSEQ multiplex PCR; TCRdb's copy has only in-frame clones and lacks some. The repertoire yields 75,000 to 85,000 clones, none seen only once; the top ten contain approximately 0.8%. The specimen was peripheral blood mononuclear cells. These TCRs come from a person between 18 and 75 years old in good health.

In its sample, this clone was seen many times. The DNA ends 3 residues before the CDR3 does, and the rest of the CDR3 is filled in from the germline J gene. The chain has TRBV6-2 or TRBV6-3 and TRBJ1-5; 7 bases are a match to TRBD1. Germline CDR1 reads MNHEY; CDR2 reads SVGEGT. Trimming cost V 6 bases and J 6 bases; bases outside gene matches: 11. The CDR3 spans 15 residues. The chain's CDR3 is CASRDHRGAGQPQHF. The sequenced part of the CDR3 DNA is TGTGCCAGCAGGGACCACAGGGGAGCGGGTCAGCCC.

This clone was seen many times. The junction departs from the called germline gene at one end, perhaps through a read error. Read sequence stops 3 residues before the CDR3 end, and the germline J gene provides the missing end. The V gene is TRBV7-7, the J gene TRBJ1-6; TRBD1 is a possible D gene (5 bases). This CDR3 comprises 13 residues. From germline, CDR1 is SSHAT and CDR2 FNYEAQ (reference sequence). The CDR3 DNA, read in part, is TGTGCTAGCAGCTCCGACAGAGATTCACCC. It translates to CASSSDRDSP. The CDR3, in full, reads CASSSDRDSPLHF.

The sample holds many counts of this clone. With the read ending 3 residues before the CDR3 end, the germline J gene is used to fill in that end. The rearrangement uses TRBV20-1 and TRBJ1-5, with D tentatively TRBD1 (6 bases). In germline, CDR1 is DFQATT, CDR2 SNEGSKA (reference sequence). V dropped 7 bases and J dropped 4 bases, with 20 bases sitting between them. The length of the CDR3 is 15 residues. CDR3 residues: CSVRIGGGLNQPQHF. CDR3 DNA, as far as it was read: TGCAGTGTAAGAATTGGGGGCGGCTTGAATCAGCCC.

This clone was recorded at least ten times. The read ends 3 residues shy of where the CDR3 ends; the end is completed using the germline J gene. This chain joins TRBV7-3 and TRBJ2-2; 9 bases line up with TRBD2. The CDR3 has 17 amino acids. J was trimmed by 1 base and V by 2 bases; bases with no gene match: 5. CDR1 is SGHTA and CDR2 is FQGTGA in the germline V gene. CDR3 residues: CASSLGVLAGNTGELFF. The CDR3 bases that were read are TGTGCCAGCAGCTTAGGAGTACTAGCGGGGAACACCGGGGAG.

This clone was recorded at least ten times. The CDR3 end is not reached by the read, which stops 3 residues before it; the germline J gene fills it in. The chain joins TRBV20-1 to TRBJ2-5; D is undetermined. CDR3 length: 12 amino acids. With 5 bases removed from V and 5 bases from J, the gap between germline ends came to 12 bases. Germline lookup yields CDR1 DFQATT and CDR2 SNEGSKA (reference sequence). The CDR3 bases that were read are TGCAGTGCTTGGGTCGACGGGGAGACC. Its protein is CSAWVDGET. The full CDR3 reads CSAWVDGETQYF.

This clone was detected ten times or more. Incomplete CDR3 DNA: TGTGCCAGCTCACCACCACCGGGGGTTAATGAAAAA. This sequence encodes CASSPPPGVNEK. In full, the CDR3 reads CASSPPPGVNEKLFF. This chain connects TRBV18 to TRBJ1-4; TRBD1 might be the D (5 bases). Read sequence stops 3 residues before the CDR3 end, and the germline J gene provides the missing end. This CDR3 is built from 15 residues. Germline assignment: CDR1 KGHSH and CDR2 LQKENI. The V gene lost 0 bases and the J gene lost 4 bases, with 9 bases spanning the gap.

This clone has ten or more counts. The read comes to an end 3 residues before the CDR3 does, leaving the germline J gene to fill in the end. V and J are TRBV27 and TRBJ2-7; unclear D gene. Germline V gives CDR1 MNHEY, CDR2 SMNVEV (reference sequence). The CDR3 extends over 13 amino acids. V was trimmed by 2 bases and J by 3 bases, leaving 8 bases between them. The DNA read from the CDR3 is TGTGCCAGCAGTTTAGGTGCGGACTACGAG. Encoded protein: CASSLGADYE. The whole CDR3 reads CASSLGADYEQYF.

This clone was observed at least ten times. The read comes to an end 3 residues before the CDR3 does, leaving the germline J gene to fill in the end. This chain uses TRBV20-1 with TRBJ2-3; 9 bases are shared with TRBD2. V trimming: 1 base; J trimming: 3 bases; junction bases outside the gene matches: 8. In germline, CDR1 is DFQATT, CDR2 SNEGSKA (reference sequence). This CDR3 region has 16 residues. CDR3 residues: CSARVGREGLTDTQYF. The part of the CDR3 DNA that was read is TGCAGTGCTAGAGTAGGGCGGGAGGGCCTGACAGATACG.

This clone has ten or more counts. The read ends 3 residues early relative to the CDR3; the germline J gene fills the gap. This chain links TRBV7-6 with TRBJ1-4; 7 nucleotides line up with TRBD1. Trimming at V came to 5 bases and at J to 7 bases, leaving 10 bases not matched to a gene. Germline assignment: CDR1 SGHVS and CDR2 FNYEAQ. This CDR3 has 15 residues. The DNA read from the CDR3 is TGTGCCAGCAGCCAGACAGGGATAGGTTCTGAAAAA. Translated, it gives CASSQTGIGSEK. The CDR3 in full is CASSQTGIGSEKLFF.

This clone has ten or more counts. The read ends 3 residues early relative to the CDR3; the germline J gene fills the gap. The chain is built from TRBV5-1 and TRBJ2-1; TRBD1 might be the D (5 bases). Trimming cost V 0 bases and J 9 bases, with 10 bases left between them. The CDR3 contains 13 residues. Germline V gives CDR1 SGHRS, CDR2 YFSETQ. The CDR3 loop reads CASSLVQGAEQFF. CDR3 DNA (partial): TGCGCCAGCAGCTTGGTTCAGGGCGCTGAG.

This clone has at least ten counts. The sequence runs out 3 residues before the end of the CDR3; the remainder is reconstructed from the germline J gene. J is TRBJ1-5 and V is TRBV7-2; 7 bases agree with TRBD1. The CDR3 has 15 residues. In germline, CDR1 is SGHTA, CDR2 FQGNSA. V lost 5 bases and J lost 4; bases outside the gene matches: 8. CDR3 residues: CASSEHRGENQPQHF. CDR3 DNA, as far as it was read: TGTGCCAGCAGCGAACACAGGGGAGAAAATCAGCCC.

This clone was seen repeatedly, ten times or more. The DNA ends 3 residues before the CDR3 does, and the rest of the CDR3 is filled in from the germline J gene. The genes are TRBV3-1 (or the pseudogene TRBV3-2) and TRBJ2-7, with 10 bases matching TRBD2. CDR3 length: 15 amino acids. Germline CDR1 LGHDT, CDR2 YNNKEL (reference sequence). Trimming cost V 4 bases and J 3 bases; bases outside gene matches: 6. Partial CDR3 DNA: TGTGCCAGCAGCCTGGGGTGGACTAGCGGCTACGAG. It specifies CASSLGWTSGYE. The CDR3 reads in full as CASSLGWTSGYEQYF.

This clone has ten or more counts. CDR3 region: CAWETSPFYNEQFF. The CDR3 bases that were read are TGTGCCTGGGAGACTAGTCCTTTCTACAATGAG. The chain is built from TRBV30 and TRBJ2-1; a possible D gene is TRBD2 (6 bases). The CDR3 goes on 3 residues after the read ends, and that part is filled in from the germline J gene. Trimming pared 5 bases from V and 3 bases from J, leaving 14 bases between. CDR1 and CDR2 (germline): GTSNPN, SVGIG (reference sequence). CDR3 size: 14 residues.

At least ten counts were recorded for this clone. The read ends 3 residues early relative to the CDR3; the germline J gene fills the gap. The rearrangement uses TRBV5-1 and TRBJ2-7; 7 positions agree with TRBD1. The CDR3 sequence is 16 residues long. Trimming at V came to 4 bases and at J to 3 bases, leaving 13 bases not matched to a gene. Germline CDR1 reads SGHRS; CDR2 reads YFSETQ. Here the CDR3 reads CASSATGQVLDYEQYF. The CDR3 bases that were read are TGCGCCAGCAGCGCTACAGGACAGGTGTTGGACTACGAG.

This clone was recorded at least ten times. Read sequence stops 3 residues before the CDR3 end, and the germline J gene provides the missing end. The V and J genes are TRBV7-2 and TRBJ2-4, with 9 positions matching TRBD1. Per germline, CDR1 SGHTA and CDR2 FQGNSA. The CDR3 extends over 13 amino acids. Trimming took 7 bases from V and 5 from J; bases not matched to a gene: 3. The CDR3 sequence is CASNTGGENIQYF. CDR3 DNA (partial): TGTGCCAGCAACACAGGGGGCGAAAACATT.

In this sample, this clone turned up many times. The missing CDR3 end, 3 residues past where the read stops, is filled in from the germline J gene. The chain uses TRBV29-1 and TRBJ2-1; 10 bases are a match to TRBD2. V shed 2 bases, J shed 9 bases, and the junction held 7 bases outside the gene matches. The length of the CDR3 is 14 residues. Germline V lookup: CDR1 SQVTM, CDR2 ANQGSEA. CDR3 amino acids: CSVESSGSVGEQFF. The CDR3 DNA, read in part, is TGCAGCGTTGAATCTAGCGGGAGCGTCGGTGAG.

This clone has a count of ten or more. The sequence runs out 3 residues before the end of the CDR3; the remainder is reconstructed from the germline J gene. The chain couples TRBV30 to TRBJ2-1; D unclear. The V end lost 5 bases, the J end lost 2 bases, and 13 bases lay between the germline ends. The CDR3 consists of 14 residues. Germline lookup yields CDR1 GTSNPN and CDR2 SVGIG (reference sequence). The sequenced part of the CDR3 DNA is TGTGCCTGGTTGGGCAATCCCACCTACAATGAG. This encodes CAWLGNPTYNE. The entire CDR3 protein reads CAWLGNPTYNEQFF.

In its sample, this clone was seen many times. The read gets to within 3 residues of the CDR3 end, and the germline J gene fills in the rest. This sequence joins TRBV20-1 and TRBJ1-1; D gene unclear. V gave up 0 bases and J gave up 1 base, with 15 bases separating them. This CDR3 is built from 16 residues. The germline V gene encodes CDR1 DFQATT and CDR2 SNEGSKA (reference sequence). The CDR3 DNA, read in part, is TGCAGTGCTAGAGATCCCGCCAAGTCTACGAACACTGAA. Encoded protein: CSARDPAKSTNTE. The whole CDR3 protein reads CSARDPAKSTNTEAFF.

This clone was seen repeatedly, ten times or more. Sequencing ends 3 residues short of the CDR3 end; the germline J gene provides the rest. The chain carries TRBV28 and TRBJ2-5; possible D gene TRBD1, 6 bases. The CDR3 is 14 residues long. The germline CDR1 and CDR2 sequences are MDHEN and SYDVKM. V was trimmed by 2 bases and J by 2 bases, leaving 9 bases between them. The CDR3 DNA, read in part, is TGTGCCAGCAGTTTAAACAGGGAACAAGAGACC. Its protein product is CASSLNREQET. The CDR3 in full is CASSLNREQETQYF. The variable domain in full, with the rest retrieved from reference TRBV28 and TRBJ2-5, is DVKVTQSSRYLVKRTGEKVFLECVQDMDHENMFWYRQDPGLGLRLIYFSYDVKMKEKGDIPEGYSVSREKKERFSLILESASTNQTSMYLCASSLNREQETQYFGPGTRLLVL.

This clone was seen ten or more times. Read sequence stops 3 residues before the CDR3 end, and the germline J gene provides the missing end. J is TRBJ1-3 and V is TRBV10-1; weak D call: TRBD1 (6 bases). Trimming left V 5 bases short and J 4 bases short, with 12 bases between. The CDR3 runs 14 residues. Germline-derived CDR1 and CDR2 are WNHNN and SYGVQD (reference sequence). The CDR3 reads CASSPTGSGNTIYF. The CDR3 DNA, read in part, is TGCGCCAGCAGTCCGACAGGTTCGGGAAACACC.

A few counts support this clone. The read terminates 3 residues before the CDR3 end, so the remaining end is supplied by the germline J gene. This chain uses TRBV30 with TRBJ2-1; a weak D match, TRBD2 (5 bases). Per germline, CDR1 GTSNPN and CDR2 SVGIG (reference sequence). This CDR3 comprises 13 residues. V was pared by 2 bases and J by 5 bases, with 10 bases between. The CDR3 bases that were read are TGTGCCTGGAGTAGTAGAGCGGACAATGAG. Amino acids: CAWSSRADNE. In full, the CDR3 reads CAWSSRADNEQFF.

The table lists this clone with many counts. The CDR3 region is CSARGTGQPQHF. CDR3 DNA, as far as it was read: TGCAGTGCTAGGGGGACAGGTCAGCCC. The chain combines TRBV20-1 with TRBJ1-5, with TRBD1 matching 8 bases. Coverage ceases 3 residues before the CDR3 finishes, and the germline J gene fills in the end. Germline CDR1 DFQATT, CDR2 SNEGSKA (reference sequence). After removal of 3 bases from V and 6 bases from J, the junction contained 1 base not matched to a gene. The CDR3 runs 12 residues.

Ten or more counts support this clone. The sequenced part of the CDR3 DNA is TGTGCCTGGTCCCGACTAGCGGGAGCAGATACG. Its protein product is CAWSRLAGADT. The entire CDR3 is CAWSRLAGADTQYF. This rearrangement joins TRBV30 to TRBJ2-3; 12 nucleotides align to TRBD2. The CDR3 end falls 3 residues outside the read, so it is completed with the germline J gene. With 5 bases clipped from V and 4 bases from J, the junction kept 4 bases outside the gene matches. This CDR3 spans 14 amino acids. From germline, CDR1 is GTSNPN and CDR2 SVGIG (reference sequence).

This clone was recorded at least ten times. The read falls 3 residues short of the CDR3 end, and the missing part is taken from the germline J gene. The V gene is TRBV18, the J gene TRBJ2-3; 9 nucleotides line up with TRBD2. The germline CDR1 and CDR2 sequences are KGHSH and LQKENI. The CDR3 spans 15 residues. The J segment lost 2 bases and the V segment lost 3 bases, leaving 3 bases of the junction unmatched. The CDR3 region is CASSPSSGDTDTQYF. CDR3 DNA (partial): TGTGCCAGCTCACCCTCTAGCGGGGACACAGATACG.

This clone was counted many times. The CDR3 is cut off 3 residues early in the read; its end comes from the germline J gene. The chain is built from TRBV19 and TRBJ2-5, with D possibly being TRBD1 (6 bases). V lost 4 bases to trimming and J lost 1 base, with 13 bases between them. This CDR3 region has 15 residues. CDR1 and CDR2 from the germline V gene are LNHDA and SQIVND (reference sequence). Here the CDR3 reads CASSTGALSQETQYF. The part of the CDR3 DNA that was read is TGTGCCAGTAGTACAGGGGCCCTTAGCCAAGAGACC.

This clone was observed at least ten times. The read terminates 3 residues ahead of where the CDR3 ends, so the germline J gene completes it. This chain connects TRBV20-1 to TRBJ2-2, with D maybe TRBD1 (6 bases). The length of the CDR3 is 14 residues. Trimming cost V 1 base and J 4 bases, with 10 bases left between them. Germline V lookup: CDR1 DFQATT, CDR2 SNEGSKA (reference sequence). Partial CDR3 DNA: TGCAGTGCTAGAGTCTCACAGGGCACCGGGGAG. It codes for CSARVSQGTGE. The whole CDR3 protein reads CSARVSQGTGELFF.